Each of the 7 T cell receptor beta chains below was sequenced from the same sample in a study of lymphopenia after photon versus proton radiotherapy. Repertoires were generated with immunoSEQ multiplex PCR, while TCRdb's copy carries only in-frame clones and drops some. The sample lists over 15,000 clones, about nine tenths occurring once. The source was peripheral blood, collected from a patient treated with photon-based radiotherapy. All receptors come from a man aged 55 to 69 with pancreatic cancer.

The rearrangement joins TRBV5-4 to TRBJ2-1; perhaps TRBD2 as D (7 bases). Per the germline V gene, CDR1 is SGHNT and CDR2 is YYREEE (reference sequence). The CDR3 length is 15 residues. Trimming removed 1 base at V and 5 bases at J, with 13 bases between. The CDR3 spells CASSLWGGGHNEQFF. For the CDR3, the DNA is TGTGCCAGCAGCTTGTGGGGGGGCGGCCACAATGAGCAGTTCTTC.

The gene calls are TRBV29-1 and TRBJ1-1, with D maybe TRBD1 (5 bases). The length of the CDR3 is 12 residues. Trimming pared 6 bases from V and 3 bases from J, leaving 11 bases between. The germline V gene encodes CDR1 SQVTM and CDR2 ANQGSEA. CDR3 sequence reads: CSVARGDTEAFF. Written as DNA, the CDR3 is TGCAGCGTCGCAAGAGGGGACACTGAAGCTTTCTTT.

CDR3 coding DNA: TGTGCCAGCAGCTTCTTCTCTGGGGCCAACGTCCTGACTTTC. Protein product: CASSFFSGANVLTF. The V and J genes are TRBV11-2 and TRBJ2-6, with unresolved D. The CDR3 spans 14 residues. V was clipped by 3 bases and J by 0 bases, with 3 bases between them. Germline V lookup: CDR1 SGHAT, CDR2 FQNNGV.

The chain joins TRBV15 to TRBJ2-7; D unresolved. Per germline, CDR1 LNHNV and CDR2 YYDKDF (reference sequence). V dropped 0 bases and J dropped 0 bases, with 12 bases sitting between them. This CDR3 has 16 residues. In DNA, the CDR3 is TGTGCCACCAGCAGAGATAACACACCATACTCCTACGAGCAGTACTTC. The encoded protein is CATSRDNTPYSYEQYF.

The CDR3 nucleotides are TGTGCCAGCTCCTTGACAGGGGCCCCTCGCGAGCAGTACTTC. As protein: CASSLTGAPREQYF. The V call is TRBV18, the J call TRBJ2-7; 8 bases agree with TRBD1. There are 14 residues in the CDR3. Germline values: CDR1 KGHSH, CDR2 LQKENI. J lost 6 bases, V lost 6 bases, and 10 bases had no gene match.

Notes on this clone: Sequence at one end of the junction differs from germline and may be a read error. The chain links TRBV18 to TRBJ2-6, with a possible D match to TRBD1 (6 bases). In germline, CDR1 is KGHSH, CDR2 LQKENI. The CDR3 has 20 residues. Here the CDR3 reads CASSPYRLRTASSGANALTF. CDR3 nucleotides: TGTGCCAGCTCACCATACCGCCTAAGGACAGCATCGTCTGGGGCCAACGCCCTGACTTTC.

The chain uses TRBV2 and TRBJ2-2; the match to TRBD1 covers 7 bases. V dropped 4 bases and J dropped 3; count of bases not matched to a gene: 5. The CDR3 runs to 15 residues. The germline gives CDR1 SNHLY, CDR2 FYNNEI. CDR3 loop: CASSARGGDTGELFF. CDR3 in DNA: TGTGCCAGCAGTGCGAGAGGGGGCGACACCGGGGAGCTGTTTTTT.